The 26 T cell receptor beta chains in this list originate from one sample, sequenced in a study of T cell responses to AZD1222 COVID-19 vaccine. Assay: immunoSEQ multiplex PCR; the TCRdb copy retains only in-frame clones and omits some. Altogether approximately 130,000 clones are present, roughly 86% being singletons, with the ten largest covering around 5.3%. Sequenced here: peripheral blood, sampled 28 days after the second AZD1222 dose. Source of these receptors: an adult who received the AZD1222 COVID-19 vaccine.

This clone has more than one count but fewer than ten. V is TRBV7-9 and J is TRBJ1-6, with unresolved D. Germline V gene sequence: CDR1 SEHNR, CDR2 FQNEAQ (reference sequence). This CDR3 has 13 residues. Trimming removed 9 bases at V and 10 bases at J, with 16 bases between. CDR3 nucleotide sequence: TGTGCCAGTCGTGGCTACACGGGATCACCCCTCCACTTT. Its translation: CASRGYTGSPLHF.

The J gene is TRBJ2-5, the V gene TRBV2; 13 positions agree with TRBD2. CDR1 and CDR2 from the germline V gene are SNHLY and FYNNEI. This CDR3 is 16 amino acids long. The V segment lost 10 bases and the J segment 0 bases; nucleotides outside the gene matches: 8. The CDR3 loop is CATSGLAGLNQETQYF. Written as DNA, the CDR3 is TGTGCCACCTCGGGACTAGCGGGGCTAAACCAAGAGACCCAGTACTTC. The complete variable domain, with remaining parts taken from reference TRBV2 and TRBJ2-5, reads EPEVTQTPSHQVTQMGQEVILRCVPISNHLYFYWYRQILGQKVEFLVSFYNNEISEKSEIFDDQFSVERPDGSNFTLKIRSTKLEDSAMYFCATSGLAGLNQETQYFGPGTRLLVL.

J is TRBJ1-6 and V is TRBV27, with a possible D match to TRBD1 (6 bases). Germline V lookup: CDR1 MNHEY, CDR2 SMNVEV (reference sequence). The V end was cut by 7 bases, the J end by 4 bases, with 20 bases between. This CDR3 has 17 amino acids. The DNA for the CDR3 is TGTGCCAGCAAATGGACAGCCTTGACGATTTATAATTCACCCCTCCACTTT. This codes for CASKWTALTIYNSPLHF.

The rearrangement links TRBV7-9 to TRBJ2-1; 9 positions match TRBD1. After removal of 2 bases from V and 7 bases from J, the junction contained 9 bases not matched to a gene. CDR1 is SEHNR, CDR2 FQNEAQ, per germline (reference sequence). This CDR3 is 16 amino acids long. The CDR3 nucleotides read TGTGCCAGCAGCTTAAGCGGGACAGGGTTAAGGAATGAGCAGTTCTTC. Translating it yields CASSLSGTGLRNEQFF.

The chain has TRBV23-1 and TRBJ2-3; no definite D call. TRBV23-1 is an ORF; its function is uncertain. Trimming left V 3 bases short and J 3 bases short, with 16 bases between. This CDR3 is 16 amino acids long. For the CDR3, the DNA is TGCGCCAGCAGTCATCTTCTAACGGTACCGACAGATACGCAGTATTTT. Encoded protein: CASSHLLTVPTDTQYF.

This clone is a singleton in its sample. The J gene is TRBJ1-2, the V gene TRBV6-6; perhaps TRBD1 as D (5 bases). Germline V gene sequence: CDR1 MNHNY, CDR2 SVGAGI (reference sequence). CDR3 length equals 15 residues. V lost 6 bases to trimming and J lost 3 bases, with 17 bases between them. This chain's CDR3 is CASSYRGDSYYGYTF. CDR3 DNA sequence: TGTGCCAGCAGCTATCGCGGGGACTCCTACTATGGCTACACCTTC.

The chain couples TRBV27 to TRBJ2-7; D may be TRBD1 or TRBD2 (6 bases each). V lost 6 bases and J 6 bases, leaving 18 bases between the germline ends. This CDR3 spans 14 amino acids. Germline V lookup: CDR1 MNHEY, CDR2 SMNVEV (reference sequence). The CDR3 spells CASRYLGGSGEQYF. Written as DNA, the CDR3 is TGTGCCAGCAGATACCTGGGGGGCTCGGGCGAGCAGTACTTC.

A few counts support this clone. The rearrangement links TRBV11-3 to TRBJ2-5, with 12 bases lining up with TRBD2. V was clipped by 4 bases and J by 7 bases; unmatched bases: 10. The CDR3 runs 16 residues. The germline gives CDR1 SGHNT, CDR2 YENEEA. As DNA, the CDR3 is TGTGCCAGCAGCTCCAGACTAGCGGGGGCCCTCAGGACCCAGTACTTC. Protein: CASSSRLAGALRTQYF. Together with reference TRBV11-3 and TRBJ2-5, the CDR3 gives the full variable domain: EAGVVQSPRYKIIEKKQPVAFWCNPISGHNTLYWYLQNLGQGPELLIRYENEEAVDDSQLPKDRFSAERLKGVDSTLKIQPAELGDSAVYLCASSSRLAGALRTQYFGPGTRLLVL.

This chain uses TRBV5-4 with TRBJ2-1, with 9 positions matching TRBD2. The CDR3 length is 15 residues. J was trimmed by 5 bases and V by 5 bases; bases with no gene match: 8. Germline V lookup: CDR1 SGHNT, CDR2 YYREEE (reference sequence). This CDR3 is CASRPGLAVNNEQFF. In nucleotides, the CDR3 is TGTGCCAGCAGGCCGGGACTAGCAGTGAACAATGAGCAGTTCTTC.

The chain uses TRBV6-5 and TRBJ2-7; D is perhaps TRBD1 (5 bases). V was shortened by 1 base and J by 2 bases, with 12 bases between the two germline ends. This CDR3 has 15 amino acids. Germline V gene data show CDR1 as MNHEY and CDR2 as SVGAGI. The CDR3 sequence: CASSYLSQGTYEQYF. CDR3 nucleotides: TGTGCCAGCAGTTACTTGAGCCAGGGCACCTACGAGCAGTACTTC.

This clone appeared a few times. The rearrangement uses TRBV4-1 and TRBJ2-7; 11 bases map to TRBD2. V lost 2 bases and J lost 1; bases outside the gene matches: 1. CDR3 length: 15 amino acids. The V gene's germline CDR1 is MGHRA and CDR2 YSYEKL. The CDR3 nucleotides read TGCGCCAGCAGCCAACTAGCGGGGGGATCCTACGAGCAGTACTTC. Translating gives CASSQLAGGSYEQYF.

The V and J genes are TRBV5-7 and TRBJ2-7, with 8 positions matching TRBD1. TRBV5-7 counts as an open reading frame of uncertain function. After removal of 0 bases from V and 3 bases from J, the junction contained 5 bases not matched to a gene. The CDR3 is 15 residues long. This chain's CDR3 is CASSLGQGSNYEQYF. The CDR3 region has the DNA TGTGCCAGCAGCTTGGGACAGGGGTCGAACTACGAGCAGTACTTC.

The V gene is TRBV5-6, the J gene TRBJ2-1, with TRBD2 matching 14 bases. Germline V gene sequence: CDR1 SGHDT, CDR2 YYEEEE. V trimming: 8 bases; J trimming: 7 bases; junction bases outside the gene matches: 14. This CDR3 is 17 amino acids long. CDR3 DNA: TGTGCCAGTAGCCTCGGACTAGCGGGGGGCCTGGGGAATGAGCAGTTCTTC. This codes for CASSLGLAGGLGNEQFF. Combining the CDR3 with reference TRBV5-6 and TRBJ2-1 gives the whole variable domain DAGVTQSPTHLIKTRGQQVTLRCSPKSGHDTVSWYQQALGQGPQFIFQYYEEEERQRGNFPDRFSGHQFPNYSSELNVNALLLGDSALYLCASSLGLAGGLGNEQFFGPGTRLTVL.

This rearrangement joins TRBV7-8 to TRBJ1-1; TRBD1 might be the D (6 bases). The length of the CDR3 is 15 residues. Looked up from germline, CDR1 is SGHVS and CDR2 is FQNEAQ. V dropped 3 bases and J dropped 0 bases, with 11 bases sitting between them. The CDR3 region has the DNA TGTGCCAGCAGCTTCACGCAGGGGCTGAACACTGAAGCTTTCTTT. Amino acids: CASSFTQGLNTEAFF.

V usage is TRBV25-1 and J usage is TRBJ2-3, with TRBD2 matching over 12 bases. The V segment lost 4 bases and the J segment 4 bases; nucleotides outside the gene matches: 6. This CDR3 is built from 16 residues. Germline V lookup: CDR1 MGHDK, CDR2 SYGVNS. The CDR3 here is CASSGTSGGPPDTQYF. CDR3 in DNA: TGTGCCAGCAGTGGCACTAGCGGGGGGCCTCCAGATACGCAGTATTTT.

This clone appeared a few times. This rearrangement joins TRBV10-1 to TRBJ2-7; 7 bases line up with TRBD2. After removal of 0 bases from V and 1 base from J, the junction contained 0 bases not matched to a gene. Looked up from germline, CDR1 is WNHNN and CDR2 is SYGVQD (reference sequence). This CDR3 is 14 amino acids long. CDR3 residues: CASSESGGSYEQYF. CDR3 DNA: TGCGCCAGCAGTGAGTCGGGGGGGTCCTACGAGCAGTACTTC.

The chain uses TRBV4-2 and TRBJ2-3, with 13 bases lining up with TRBD2. V shed 1 base, J shed 5 bases, and the junction held 9 bases outside the gene matches. CDR3 length equals 18 residues. Germline assignment: CDR1 LGHNA and CDR2 YNFKEQ. The CDR3 region has the DNA TGTGCCAGCAGCCAAGCCCCTCGGACTAGCGGGAGACTAGATACGCAGTATTTT. It is translated as CASSQAPRTSGRLDTQYF.

The V call is TRBV2, the J call TRBJ2-3; D remains ambiguous. The V end lost 6 bases, the J end lost 4 bases, and 5 bases lay between the germline ends. The CDR3 sequence is 11 residues long. Germline V gives CDR1 SNHLY, CDR2 FYNNEI. DNA of the CDR3: TGTGCCAGCAGCACAGCAGATACGCAGTATTTT. Amino acid sequence: CASSTADTQYF.

This chain joins TRBV13 and TRBJ2-7, with D unresolved. Trimming pared 5 bases from V and 0 bases from J, leaving 8 bases between. Germline values: CDR1 PRHDT, CDR2 FYEKMQ (reference sequence). The CDR3 sequence is 13 residues long. CDR3 protein: CASSPGRSYEQYF. The CDR3 DNA reads as TGTGCCAGCAGCCCCGGTCGCTCCTACGAGCAGTACTTC.

This chain connects TRBV4-2 to TRBJ2-7; D not resolved. CDR3 length: 16 amino acids. Germline V CDR1 and CDR2: LGHNA, YNFKEQ. V was pared by 0 bases and J by 0 bases, with 12 bases between. The CDR3 is CASSQDLRDVSYEQYF. Written as DNA, the CDR3 is TGTGCCAGCAGCCAAGATCTAAGAGACGTCTCCTACGAGCAGTACTTC.

The chain uses TRBV5-6 and TRBJ2-5, with 10 bases aligning to TRBD2. CDR3 size: 15 residues. From germline, CDR1 is SGHDT and CDR2 YYEEEE. The V segment lost 7 bases and the J segment 4 bases; nucleotides outside the gene matches: 10. CDR3 nucleotide sequence: TGTGCCAGCGGTCTAGCGGGAGAGGGGGGAGAGACCCAGTACTTC. Translation: CASGLAGEGGETQYF.

The chain couples TRBV9 to TRBJ2-3, with D hard to call. The CDR3 spans 14 residues. Germline CDR1 reads SGDLS; CDR2 reads YYNGEE. The V gene lost 0 bases and the J gene lost 2 bases, with 7 bases spanning the gap. In DNA form, the CDR3 reads TGTGCCAGCAGCGTAGAGGCAGACACAGATACGCAGTATTTT. This codes for CASSVEADTDTQYF.

Concerning this clone itself: Other nucleotide sequences from this sample produce the same CDR3. The V gene is TRBV5-1, the J gene TRBJ2-1; a weak D match, TRBD1 (5 bases). V lost 0 bases to trimming and J lost 4 bases, with 11 bases between them. The CDR3 runs to 15 residues. Germline CDR1 SGHRS, CDR2 YFSETQ. CDR3 residues: CASSLEGAGYNEQFF. The CDR3 DNA follows: TGCGCCAGCAGCTTGGAAGGGGCAGGGTACAATGAGCAGTTCTTC. Full variable domain (outside the CDR3, taken from reference TRBV5-1 and TRBJ2-1): KAGVTQTPRYLIKTRGQQVTLSCSPISGHRSVSWYQQTPGQGLQFLFEYFSETQRNKGNFPGRFSGRQFSNSRSEMNVSTLELGDSALYLCASSLEGAGYNEQFFGPGTRLTVL.

The V call is TRBV18, the J call TRBJ1-2; TRBD1 matches at 7 bases. This CDR3 contains 16 residues. Germline CDR1 KGHSH, CDR2 LQKENI. After removal of 3 bases from V and 3 bases from J, the junction contained 10 bases not matched to a gene. CDR3 DNA: TGTGCCAGCTCACCGCTCCAACAGGGGCTGGACTATGGCTACACCTTC. Translating gives CASSPLQQGLDYGYTF.

This clone has only one observation. This chain uses TRBV3-1 (or the pseudogene TRBV3-2) with TRBJ2-5; 8 positions match TRBD2. Looked up from germline, CDR1 is LGHDT and CDR2 is YNNKEL (reference sequence). This CDR3 is 14 amino acids long. The V gene end was trimmed by 7 bases and the J gene end by 10 bases; junction bases not matched to a gene: 14. This chain's CDR3 is CASIRREAPTGQYF. CDR3 coding DNA: TGTGCCAGCATTAGGCGGGAGGCTCCAACGGGCCAGTACTTC.

This chain links TRBV18 with TRBJ2-7; D may correspond to TRBD1 or TRBD2 (5 bases each). Germline V gives CDR1 KGHSH, CDR2 LQKENI. Trimming took off 2 bases at V and 7 bases at J, with 9 bases between the two ends. The CDR3 length is 12 residues. CDR3 nucleotide sequence: TGTGCCAGCTCACCAGGGACGGAAGAGCAGTACTTC. Translating it yields CASSPGTEEQYF.